Given below is one TCR beta chain in context. Using unique molecular identifiers, the investigators prepared the TCRbeta library. TCRdb re-analysed the PCR reads in MiXCR, keeping a single row per CDR3 protein. The table shows some 450,000 distinct CDR3 sequences, with roughly 44% occurring only once. The sample is drawn from a study of T-cell reconstitution after alpha-beta-depleted transplantation in children. The material was PBMCs, obtained before TCRalphabeta/CD19-depleted stem cell transplant. This TCR was recovered from a girl aged 2-9 years with aplastic anemia, due to receive a stem cell transplant.

The CDR3 spells CASSPRGRADEQYF. In nucleotides, the CDR3 is TGTGCCAGCAGCCCCCGGGGCAGGGCGGACGAGCAGTACTTC. This rearrangement joins TRBV7-7 to TRBJ2-7; D may match TRBD1 or TRBD2 (5 bases each). Germline lookup yields CDR1 SSHAT and CDR2 FNYEAQ (reference sequence). V lost 5 bases to trimming and J lost 5 bases, with 16 bases between them. The CDR3 spans 14 residues.